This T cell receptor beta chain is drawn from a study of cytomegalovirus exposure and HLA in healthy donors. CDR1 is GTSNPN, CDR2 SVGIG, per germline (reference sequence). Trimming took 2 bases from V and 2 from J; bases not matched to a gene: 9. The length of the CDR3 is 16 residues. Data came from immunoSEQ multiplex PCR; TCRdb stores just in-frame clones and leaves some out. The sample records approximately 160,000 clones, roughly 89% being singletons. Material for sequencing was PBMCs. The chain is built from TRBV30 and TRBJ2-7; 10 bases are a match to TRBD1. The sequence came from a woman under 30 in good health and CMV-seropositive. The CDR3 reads CAWSKGRDRGTYEQYF. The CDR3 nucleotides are TGTGCCTGGAGTAAAGGCCGGGACAGGGGCACCTACGAGCAGTACTTC. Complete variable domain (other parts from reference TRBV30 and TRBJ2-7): SQTIHQWPATLVQPVGSPLSLECTVEGTSNPNLYWYRQAAGRGLQLLFYSVGIGQISSEVPQNLSASRPQDRQFILSSKKLLLSDSGFYLCAWSKGRDRGTYEQYFGPGTRLTVT.